Listed below are T cell receptor beta chains from one sample, sequenced in a study of T cell responses to AZD1222 COVID-19 vaccine. Produced via immunoSEQ multiplex PCR; TCRdb's table is partial and in-frame only. The sample has more than 150,000 clones, about 90% seen once. Sequenced here: peripheral blood, sampled on day 0 of AZD1222 vaccination. All receptors come from an adult in good health. Both conserved end residues are part of each CDR3. Each record gives: V gene, D gene, CDR3 protein. D genes are given only for firm matches.

V: TRBV12-3/TRBV12-4
D: -
CDR3: CASRYGTDTQYF

V: TRBV12-3/TRBV12-4
D: -
CDR3: CASSHGRGTEAFF

V: TRBV6-5
D: TRBD1
CDR3: CASSRDRGGTEAFF

V: TRBV19
D: -
CDR3: CASSTLMGRMGGETQYF

V: TRBV4-1
D: TRBD2
CDR3: CASSQATSGAFSFYEQYF

V: TRBV5-4
D: -
CDR3: CASSLAGGAYEQYF

V: TRBV6-2/TRBV6-3
D: -
CDR3: CASSSPQAFYGYTF

V: TRBV28
D: TRBD1
CDR3: CASRQGTNTGELFF

V: TRBV6-1
D: -
CDR3: CASSEIGWQFF

V: TRBV5-6
D: -
CDR3: CASSPGARGRTGELFF

V: TRBV28
D: -
CDR3: CASGRYEKLFF

V: TRBV7-2
D: -
CDR3: CASSLGGHSRETQYF

V: TRBV9
D: -
CDR3: CASSGSHPDTGELFF

V: TRBV28
D: -
CDR3: CASSLLPEDYEQYF

V: TRBV20-1
D: -
CDR3: CSASPDPYEQYF

V: TRBV5-3
D: -
CDR3: CARSLGGGNNTGELFF

V: TRBV19
D: TRBD1
CDR3: CASSSGQGETGNTIYF

V: TRBV27
D: TRBD1
CDR3: CASSRVGTGNRAFF

V: TRBV4-2
D: -
CDR3: CASSQDSGGKDQPQHF

V: TRBV29-1
D: TRBD1
CDR3: CSVNRGWANTEAFF

V: TRBV6-5
D: -
CDR3: CASSYSGGPNQPQHF

V: TRBV11-2
D: TRBD1
CDR3: CASRTWTGTYEQYF

V: TRBV5-8
D: TRBD1
CDR3: CASSLDEKIRDRGTGELFF

V: TRBV9
D: TRBD2
CDR3: CASSDVAGGYGEQFF

V: TRBV14
D: -
CDR3: CASSQEDFPGLRMNTEAFF

V: TRBV18
D: -
CDR3: CASSPSRPRQRDNEQFF

V: TRBV29-1
D: -
CDR3: CSVEQGYGTEAFF

V: TRBV19
D: TRBD1
CDR3: CASSPRTGGDYRYSNQPQHF

V: TRBV9
D: -
CDR3: CASSGRDTTLYF

V: TRBV28
D: -
CDR3: CASSPLPYSGDGDTIYF

V: TRBV28
D: -
CDR3: CATGGYTGNTEAFF

V: TRBV5-6
D: -
CDR3: CASSFASTDTQYF